A single sample is the source of the 10 T cell receptor beta chains below, sequenced in a study of T cell responses to AZD1222 COVID-19 vaccine. Some clones are missing from TCRdb's copy, which holds only in-frame ones; the method was immunoSEQ multiplex PCR. This table holds 200,000 or so clones, roughly 90% found once. Sequencing was performed on peripheral blood, taken on day 0 of AZD1222 vaccination. Every receptor here comes from an adult in good health.

This clone was seen more than once but under ten times. The gene calls are TRBV7-9 and TRBJ1-4; D remains unclear. CDR1 and CDR2 from the germline V gene are SEHNR and FQNEAQ (reference sequence). This CDR3 has 15 amino acids. The V end was cut by 2 bases, the J end by 1 base, with 8 bases between. The CDR3 sequence: CASSLYIGTNEKLFF. The CDR3 DNA sequence: TGTGCCAGCAGCTTATACATAGGAACTAATGAAAAACTGTTTTTT.

The genes are TRBV27 and TRBJ2-5, with D maybe TRBD1 (6 bases). V was pared by 3 bases and J by 4 bases, with 15 bases between. CDR3 length: 15 amino acids. Germline values: CDR1 MNHEY, CDR2 SMNVEV (reference sequence). CDR3 protein: CASSFSAGAGETQYF. CDR3 DNA: TGTGCCAGCAGTTTCTCGGCAGGGGCGGGAGAGACCCAGTACTTC.

V and J are TRBV11-1 and TRBJ2-7; 8 nucleotides line up with TRBD2. Germline V lookup: CDR1 SGHAT, CDR2 FQDESV (reference sequence). The CDR3 loop spans 14 amino acids. Losses at the gene ends were 1 base for V and 3 bases for J; bases not matched to a gene: 2. The CDR3 region has the DNA TGTGCCAGCAGCTTAGGAGCGGGAGACTACGAGCAGTACTTC. Protein: CASSLGAGDYEQYF.

The V and J genes are TRBV18 and TRBJ2-1, with D possibly TRBD1 on 5 matching bases. Germline V gene sequence: CDR1 KGHSH, CDR2 LQKENI. V shed 0 bases and J shed 7 bases, with 13 bases lying between them. CDR3 size: 15 residues. The CDR3 spells CASSPPRAEGNEQFF. The DNA of the CDR3 is TGTGCCAGCTCACCACCCAGGGCAGAAGGGAATGAGCAGTTCTTC.

The V gene is TRBV7-2, the J gene TRBJ2-7, with 9 nucleotides matching TRBD2. Germline V gene sequence: CDR1 SGHTA, CDR2 FQGNSA. V gave up 1 base and J gave up 2 bases; unmatched junction bases: 6. The CDR3 is 16 residues long. The CDR3 sequence is CASSLGLAGEPYEQYF. Here the CDR3 DNA reads TGTGCCAGCAGCTTAGGGTTAGCGGGAGAGCCCTACGAGCAGTACTTC.

V gene TRBV9 combines with J gene TRBJ1-1, with 7 bases identical to TRBD1. This CDR3 has 13 residues. Germline V gene data show CDR1 as SGDLS and CDR2 as YYNGEE. V shed 4 bases, J shed 6 bases, and the junction held 6 bases outside the gene matches. Here the CDR3 DNA reads TGTGCCAGCAGCTCAGGGGGGGCTGCTGAAGCTTTCTTT. It is translated as CASSSGGAAEAFF.

CDR3: CASSTGDGSVNEQYF. Written as DNA, the CDR3 is TGTGCCAGTAGTACCGGTGACGGGAGCGTCAACGAGCAGTACTTC. The V call is TRBV19, the J call TRBJ2-7, with D maybe TRBD2 (6 bases). CDR3 size: 15 residues. Germline CDR1 and CDR2: LNHDA and SQIVND (reference sequence). V lost 4 bases and J lost 5, with 18 bases in between.

The chain employs TRBV5-4 and TRBJ2-3; TRBD1 matches at 8 bases. V lost 5 bases to trimming and J lost 3 bases; unmatched junction nucleotides: 5. Germline V gives CDR1 SGHNT, CDR2 YYREEE (reference sequence). This CDR3 has 14 amino acids. As DNA, the CDR3 is TGTGCCAGCAGACCGGACAGGGCTACAGATACGCAGTATTTT. Amino acid sequence: CASRPDRATDTQYF. The whole variable domain, filled in from reference TRBV5-4 and TRBJ2-3, reads ETGVTQSPTHLIKTRGQQVTLRCSSQSGHNTVSWYQQALGQGPQFIFQYYREEENGRGNFPPRFSGLQFPNYSSELNVNALELDDSALYLCASRPDRATDTQYFGPGTRLTVL.

This sequence joins TRBV7-3 and TRBJ2-2; 11 nucleotides line up with TRBD1. CDR1 and CDR2 from the germline V gene are SGHTA and FQGTGA. Trimming removed 4 bases from V and 0 bases from J; junction bases left unmatched: 4. This CDR3 comprises 17 residues. In DNA form, the CDR3 reads TGTGCCAGCAGCTCCCGGACAGGGGGCGCGAACACCGGGGAGCTGTTTTTT. Its translation: CASSSRTGGANTGELFF.

The gene calls are TRBV3-1 (or the pseudogene TRBV3-2) and TRBJ1-2; D is ambiguous. Germline V CDR1 and CDR2: LGHDT, YNNKEL (reference sequence). With 5 bases removed from V and 6 bases from J, the gap between germline ends came to 13 bases. This CDR3 region has 13 residues. The CDR3 reads CASSIMGLNGYTF. The CDR3, as DNA: TGTGCCAGCAGCATTATGGGGTTGAATGGCTACACCTTC.